This T cell receptor (beta chain) was identified in a study of breast tumors, draining lymph nodes, adjacent tissues. One entry per CDR3 protein, called by TCRdb with MiXCR from the multiplex PCR reads. The sample has about 200,000 distinct CDR3 sequences; roughly 31% are singletons. The lymph nodes were axillary draining lymph nodes from breast cancer patients. This clonotype was seen only once. This likely comes from a read error, as the CDR3 has no conserved phenylalanine or tryptophan at its end. No DNA is shown, since the ends of the CDR3 on it are uncertain; the CDR3 is the one TCRdb lists. Material: axillary lymph node tissue. The sequence was collected from a female donor with breast cancer. Some clones in this sample may be carry-over from other donors' samples.

CDR3 amino acids: CATSRGASTDTQVA. J is TRBJ2-3 and V is TRBV24-1; TRBD1 is taken as the D call from the table, unchecked against the DNA. Germline CDR1 KGHDR, CDR2 SFDVKD. The CDR3 contains 14 residues when both ends are counted.